This T cell receptor beta chain is drawn from a study of T cell repertoires in cytomegalovirus infection. Study as a whole: Carrying CMV and the relevant HLA type showed in public TCR beta signatures. Study outcomes and limitations: Clonotypes of TCR beta that were HLA-C-restricted and CMV-specific dominated the ex vivo response. The cumulative frequency of public TCR beta families distinguished individuals who carried CMV together with the relevant HLA.

Germline CDR1 and CDR2: SNHLY and FYNNEI. The CDR3 has 15 residues. Trimming took 7 bases from V and 6 from J; bases not matched to a gene: 15. TCRdb passed the reads through MiXCR, listing each CDR3 protein once. The sample has under 800,000 distinct CDR3 sequences; roughly a quarter are singletons. This clonotype came up many times. The antigen remains unidentified. This TCR derives from a human donor in good health (CMV status not recorded). Some clones in this sample may be carry-over from other donors' samples. The J gene is TRBJ2-7, the V gene TRBV2, with 7 bases fitting TRBD2. Material: CD8+ T cells from PBMCs. The CDR3 bases are TGTGCCAGCACCGAGGATCGCGGGGGTCTCTTCGAGCAGTACTTC. This codes for CASTEDRGGLFEQYF. Filled out from reference TRBV2 and TRBJ2-7, the complete variable domain reads EPEVTQTPSHQVTQMGQEVILRCVPISNHLYFYWYRQILGQKVEFLVSFYNNEISEKSEIFDDQFSVERPDGSNFTLKIRSTKLEDSAMYFCASTEDRGGLFEQYFGPGTRLTVT.